This entry lists 24 T cell receptor beta chains sequenced from one sample in a study of metastatic and nonmetastatic thyroid tumors. TCRdb re-analyzed the PCR reads using MiXCR. The sample lists about 47,000 clones; around a quarter were seen once. Among the patients, none had received any treatment before thyroid surgery. Sequencing was performed on blood. The receptors were gathered from a male donor with papillary thyroid cancer or a benign thyroid nodule (not recorded which). Some clones in this sample may be carry-over from other donors' samples.

CDR3 sequence reads: CASAKGADRGGELFF. CDR3 nucleotide sequence: TGCGCCAGTGCAAAGGGAGCGGACCGCGGCGGGGAGCTGTTTTTT. This sequence joins TRBV5-1 and TRBJ2-2, with D tentatively TRBD2 (5 bases). Trimming cost V 8 bases and J 7 bases, with 21 bases left between them. CDR1 and CDR2 from the germline V gene are SGHRS and YFSETQ. The CDR3 sequence is 15 residues long.

This clone was picked up many times. This chain joins TRBV20-1 and TRBJ2-3; weak D call: TRBD1 (6 bases). Trimming removed 5 bases at V and 4 bases at J, with 10 bases between. From germline, CDR1 is DFQATT and CDR2 SNEGSKA (reference sequence). This CDR3 has 12 residues. Here the CDR3 DNA reads TGCAGTGCTTTACAGGGATCAGATACGCAGTATTTT. Translating gives CSALQGSDTQYF.

This clone occurred many times. The rearrangement joins TRBV28 to TRBJ1-5; D call uncertain. CDR1 and CDR2 from the germline V gene are MDHEN and SYDVKM. This CDR3 is 12 amino acids long. The ends were cut back, 2 bases at V and 7 bases at J, with 6 bases in the middle. The CDR3 region has the DNA TGTGCCAGCAGTTTAGTTTGGCAGCCCCAGCATTTT. Amino acids: CASSLVWQPQHF.

This clone was counted only a few times. The J gene is TRBJ2-1, the V gene TRBV28; no clear D gene. The CDR3 has 15 residues. Deletions cut 3 bases from V and 4 bases from J, with 13 bases between. Germline CDR1 reads MDHEN; CDR2 reads SYDVKM. CDR3 coding DNA: TGTGCCAGCAGTTTTGGGCTAATTCTTTACAATGAGCAGTTCTTC. Translated: CASSFGLILYNEQFF. The variable domain in full, completed from reference TRBV28 and TRBJ2-1, reads DVKVTQSSRYLVKRTGEKVFLECVQDMDHENMFWYRQDPGLGLRLIYFSYDVKMKEKGDIPEGYSVSREKKERFSLILESASTNQTSMYLCASSFGLILYNEQFFGPGTRLTVL.

Many counts were recorded for this clone. The chain joins TRBV10-3 to TRBJ1-3; maybe TRBD1 (5 bases). This CDR3 is 14 amino acids long. Germline CDR1 ENHRY, CDR2 SYGVKD. V was cut by 9 bases and J by 6 bases, with 18 bases left in between. CDR3 DNA sequence: TGTGCCATTTGCCGGGACCTGGAAGAAAACACCATATATTTT. Its protein product is CAICRDLEENTIYF.

This clone was picked up many times. V is TRBV7-2 and J is TRBJ1-1; D may be TRBD1 (5 bases). This CDR3 has 17 amino acids. Looked up from germline, CDR1 is SGHTA and CDR2 is FQGNSA. V was pared by 2 bases and J by 0 bases, with 16 bases between. DNA for the CDR3: TGTGCCAGCAGCTTAAGACAGCCCGAGAGGGTGAACACTGAAGCTTTCTTT. Protein product: CASSLRQPERVNTEAFF.

V gene TRBV4-1 combines with J gene TRBJ1-2; 7 bases line up with TRBD1. Germline CDR1 reads MGHRA; CDR2 reads YSYEKL. This CDR3 contains 15 residues. V lost 4 bases, J lost 9 bases, and 14 bases stayed unmatched. The CDR3 sequence: CASSPGRVTQGCYTF. Here the CDR3 DNA reads TGCGCCAGCAGCCCTGGGAGGGTGACACAGGGGTGCTACACCTTC.

This clone was recorded many times. Other DNA sequences of this sample code for an identical CDR3. This chain links TRBV13 with TRBJ1-2; D gene uncertain. Germline values: CDR1 PRHDT, CDR2 FYEKMQ (reference sequence). The CDR3 runs 16 residues. V was clipped by 0 bases and J by 0 bases, with 11 bases between them. The CDR3 sequence: CASSLGNLRANYGYTF. For the CDR3, the DNA is TGTGCCAGCAGCTTAGGGAACTTAAGAGCTAACTATGGCTACACCTTC.

This clone was counted ten times or more. The chain has TRBV20-1 and TRBJ2-1; TRBD2 matches 10 bases. CDR3 length equals 15 residues. The germline CDR1 and CDR2 sequences are DFQATT and SNEGSKA (reference sequence). Germline trimming cut 0 bases from V and 4 bases from J; bases unmatched to any gene: 3. The CDR3 spells CSAREGTSVYNEQFF. DNA of the CDR3: TGCAGTGCTAGAGAAGGGACTAGCGTTTACAATGAGCAGTTCTTC.

In regard to this clone: A read error may account for a junction end that differs from germline. Distinct nucleotide sequences in the sample also encode this CDR3. The chain joins TRBV20-1 to TRBJ1-1, with 10 bases lining up with TRBD1. The germline V gene encodes CDR1 DFQATT and CDR2 SNEGSKA (reference sequence). This CDR3 comprises 11 residues. The CDR3 region is CSAPRGQGTFF. CDR3 bases: TGCAGCGCCCCGCGGGGACAGGGGACTTTCTTC.

By proportion, this clone is medium-sized. V gene TRBV6-1 combines with J gene TRBJ2-7; 11 bases match TRBD2. J was trimmed by 3 bases and V by 6 bases; bases with no gene match: 10. CDR1 is MNHNS and CDR2 is SASEGT in the germline V gene. The CDR3 spans 16 residues. The CDR3 nucleotides read TGTGCCAGCAGCCACAATGCCGGGACTAGCGGCTACGAGCAGTACTTC. It is translated as CASSHNAGTSGYEQYF.

This clone was counted at least ten times. The rearrangement uses TRBV3-1 and TRBJ2-3; 8 bases fit TRBD2. The CDR3 consists of 14 residues. Germline CDR1 LGHDT, CDR2 YNNKEL (reference sequence). Trimming removed 6 bases from V and 4 bases from J; junction bases left unmatched: 6. The DNA of the CDR3 is TGTGCCAGCAGACGAGCGGGAGTAGCAGATACGCAGTATTTT. Translating it yields CASRRAGVADTQYF.

As to this clone: A much larger clone lies one base from this, so it may be a read error. The J gene is TRBJ1-1, the V gene TRBV5-4; D ambiguous. V lost 0 bases to trimming and J lost 12 bases, with 12 bases between them. Germline lookup yields CDR1 SGHNT and CDR2 YYREEE (reference sequence). The CDR3 totals 12 residues. The CDR3: CASSLEVRDSFF. DNA of the CDR3: TGTGCCAGCAGCTTGGAAGTTAGAGATTCTTTCTTT.

The chain combines TRBV28 with TRBJ2-7; a weak D match, TRBD2 (6 bases). CDR1 is MDHEN, CDR2 SYDVKM, per germline. The ends were cut back, 6 bases at V and 6 bases at J, with 12 bases in the middle. This CDR3 has 12 amino acids. CDR3 nucleotides: TGTGCCAGCAGGACGCGGGATCGCGAGCAGTACTTC. Its protein is CASRTRDREQYF.

J is TRBJ2-1 and V is TRBV19; the match to TRBD2 covers 10 bases. The V and J ends lost 3 bases and 4 bases, in that order; junction bases with no gene match: 9. In germline, CDR1 is LNHDA, CDR2 SQIVND (reference sequence). The CDR3 sequence is 17 residues long. The CDR3 nucleotides read TGTGCCAGTAGTATCACTAGCGGGGAGATATCGTACAATGAGCAGTTCTTC. This codes for CASSITSGEISYNEQFF.

For this clone: The junction and the germline gene differ at one end; a read error may be behind it. The chain carries TRBV6-1 and TRBJ2-7; perhaps D is TRBD1 or TRBD2 (6 bases each). Per germline, CDR1 MNHNS and CDR2 SASEGT. This CDR3 has 14 amino acids. CDR3 residues: CASSGRGTRDEQYF. In nucleotides, the CDR3 is TGCGCCAGCAGCGGTCGGGGGACAAGGGACGAGCAGTACTTC.

On this clone itself: At one end, the junction sequence differs from germline, possibly due to a read error. The CDR3 sequence is CTSQGLAGGAGELFF. CDR3 DNA sequence: TGTACCAGTCAGGGACTAGCGGGAGGTGCCGGGGAGCTGTTTTTT. The rearrangement links TRBV19 to TRBJ2-2; 15 bases agree with TRBD2. The CDR3 totals 15 residues. Germline V gives CDR1 LNHDA, CDR2 SQIVND (reference sequence).

This clone appeared many times. The CDR3 region is CASSPQGGGEKLFF. The DNA of the CDR3 is TGTGCCAGCAGCCCGCAGGGGGGGGGTGAAAAACTGTTTTTT. This sequence joins TRBV7-9 and TRBJ1-4; 7 nucleotides agree with TRBD1. Germline V gene sequence: CDR1 SEHNR, CDR2 FQNEAQ (reference sequence). This CDR3 is built from 14 residues. Trimming removed 5 bases from V and 7 bases from J; junction bases left unmatched: 7.

This clone came up many times. A read error may account for a junction end that differs from germline. This sample includes further DNA sequences coding for the same CDR3. This rearrangement joins TRBV2 to TRBJ1-4, with D possibly being TRBD1 (6 bases). Germline V gene lookup returns CDR1 SNHLY and CDR2 FYNNEI. This CDR3 is built from 18 residues. The DNA for the CDR3 is TGTGCCAGCAGTGAAGCGCTTACAGGGAGAGTGGCTAATGAAGAACTGTTTTTT. Its translation: CASSEALTGRVANEELFF. The complete variable domain, with remaining parts taken from reference TRBV2 and TRBJ1-4, reads EPEVTQTPSHQVTQMGQEVILRCVPISNHLYFYWYRQILGQKVEFLVSFYNNEISEKSEIFDDQFSVERPDGSNFTLKIRSTKLEDSAMYFCASSEALTGRVANEELFFGSGTQLSVL.

This clone was counted between two and nine times. The chain combines TRBV6-2 or TRBV6-3 with TRBJ1-3; tentative D call: TRBD1 (5 bases). CDR1 is MNHEY, CDR2 SVGEGT, per germline. V was cut by 6 bases and J by 4 bases, with 16 bases left in between. This CDR3 region has 15 residues. DNA of the CDR3: TGTGCCAGCAGGTCCGGGACGGCGAACGGAAACACCATATATTTT. The encoded protein is CASRSGTANGNTIYF.

J is TRBJ2-2 and V is TRBV5-6, with D possibly being TRBD2 (6 bases). V lost 4 bases and J 5 bases, leaving 18 bases between the germline ends. Germline V gives CDR1 SGHDT, CDR2 YYEEEE. The CDR3 totals 16 residues. In nucleotides, the CDR3 is TGTGCCAGCAGCCCAGATTGGGCGGGAAGGACCGGGGAGCTGTTTTTT. The encoded protein is CASSPDWAGRTGELFF.

The table lists this clone with a few counts. The chain links TRBV29-1 to TRBJ2-3, with D possibly TRBD1 on 6 matching bases. The CDR3 has 14 residues. CDR1 is SQVTM and CDR2 is ANQGSEA in the germline V gene. V lost 4 bases, J lost 1 base, and 12 bases lay in between. Written as DNA, the CDR3 is TGCAGCGTTGGCCTGGACAGATGCACAGATACGCAGTATTTT. Translated: CSVGLDRCTDTQYF.

The gene calls are TRBV6-2 or TRBV6-3 and TRBJ1-5, with no clear D. Trimming took off 2 bases at V and 7 bases at J, with 9 bases between the two ends. The CDR3 has 13 residues. Germline assignment: CDR1 MNHEY and CDR2 SVGEGT. The CDR3 DNA sequence: TGTGCCAGCAGTTACGGGGAAATCCAGCCCCAGCATTTT. It specifies CASSYGEIQPQHF.

The rearrangement joins TRBV7-3 to TRBJ2-7; D is unresolved. The length of the CDR3 is 17 residues. V was cut by 1 base and J by 2 bases, with 18 bases left in between. Looked up from germline, CDR1 is SGHTA and CDR2 is FQGTGA. CDR3 coding DNA: TGTGCCAGCAGCTTAAATTTGGATCGTGGTAGTCCCTACGAGCAGTACTTC. It yields the protein CASSLNLDRGSPYEQYF.